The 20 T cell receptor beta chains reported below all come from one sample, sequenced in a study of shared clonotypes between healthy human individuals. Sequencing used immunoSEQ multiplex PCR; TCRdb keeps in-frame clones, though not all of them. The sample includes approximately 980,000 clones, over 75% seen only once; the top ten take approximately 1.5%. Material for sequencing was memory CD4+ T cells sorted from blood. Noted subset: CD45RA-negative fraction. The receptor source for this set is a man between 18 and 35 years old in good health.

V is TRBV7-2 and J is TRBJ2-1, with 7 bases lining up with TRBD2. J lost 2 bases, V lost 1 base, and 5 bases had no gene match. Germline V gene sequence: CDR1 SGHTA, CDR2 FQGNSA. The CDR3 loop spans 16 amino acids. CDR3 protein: CASSLVWSGAYNEQFF. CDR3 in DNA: TGTGCCAGCAGCTTAGTCTGGAGCGGGGCCTACAATGAGCAGTTCTTC.

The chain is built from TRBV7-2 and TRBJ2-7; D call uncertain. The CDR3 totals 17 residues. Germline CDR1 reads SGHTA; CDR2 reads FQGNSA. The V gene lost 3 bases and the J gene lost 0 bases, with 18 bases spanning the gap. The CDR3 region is CASSLGSSRLSSYEQYF. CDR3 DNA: TGTGCCAGCAGCTTGGGTTCCAGCAGGCTAAGCTCCTACGAGCAGTACTTC.

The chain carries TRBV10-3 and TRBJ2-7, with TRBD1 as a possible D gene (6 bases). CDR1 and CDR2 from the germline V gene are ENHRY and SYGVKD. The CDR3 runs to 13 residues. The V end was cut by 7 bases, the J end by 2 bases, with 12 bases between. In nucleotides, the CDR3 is TGTGCCATCACCTCACAGGGTACCTACGAGCAGTACTTC. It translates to CAITSQGTYEQYF.

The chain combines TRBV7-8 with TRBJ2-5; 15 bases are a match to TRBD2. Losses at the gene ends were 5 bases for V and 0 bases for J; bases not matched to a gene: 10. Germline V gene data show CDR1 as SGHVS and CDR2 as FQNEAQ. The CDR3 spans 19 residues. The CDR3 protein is CASSPGTSGGTRYQETQYF. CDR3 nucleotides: TGTGCCAGCAGCCCCGGGACTAGCGGGGGGACCCGGTACCAAGAGACCCAGTACTTC.

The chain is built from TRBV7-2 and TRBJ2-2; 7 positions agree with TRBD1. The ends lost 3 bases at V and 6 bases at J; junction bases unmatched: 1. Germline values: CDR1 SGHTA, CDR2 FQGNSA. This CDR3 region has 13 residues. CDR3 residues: CASSFTGAGELFF. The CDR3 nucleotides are TGTGCCAGCAGCTTTACAGGGGCCGGGGAGCTGTTTTTT.

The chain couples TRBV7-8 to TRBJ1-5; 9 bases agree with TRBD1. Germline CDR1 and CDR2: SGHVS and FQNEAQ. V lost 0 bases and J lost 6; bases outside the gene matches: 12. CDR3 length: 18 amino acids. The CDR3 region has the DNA TGTGCCAGCAGCTTAGCCCCGGGACAGGGAGGGTCGGGTCAGCCCCAGCATTTT. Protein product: CASSLAPGQGGSGQPQHF.

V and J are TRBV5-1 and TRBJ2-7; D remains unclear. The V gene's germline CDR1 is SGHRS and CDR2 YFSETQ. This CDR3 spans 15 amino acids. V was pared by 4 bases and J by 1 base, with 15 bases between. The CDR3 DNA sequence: TGCGCCAGCAGCCCCGGACCTCAAATGTCCTACGAGCAGTACTTC. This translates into CASSPGPQMSYEQYF.

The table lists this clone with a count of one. The CDR3 region has the DNA TGTGCCAGCAGGATTGCGACAGCCACTAACTATGGCTACACCTTC. It translates to CASRIATATNYGYTF. The chain carries TRBV6-5 and TRBJ1-2, with a weak D call TRBD1 (5 bases). In germline, CDR1 is MNHEY, CDR2 SVGAGI. V was pared by 6 bases and J by 0 bases, with 14 bases between. The CDR3 runs 15 residues.

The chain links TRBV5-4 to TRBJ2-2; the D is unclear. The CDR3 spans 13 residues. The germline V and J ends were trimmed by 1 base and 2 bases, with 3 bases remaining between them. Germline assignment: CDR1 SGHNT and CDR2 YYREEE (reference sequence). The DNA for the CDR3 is TGTGCCAGCAGCTTGTATAACACCGGGGAGCTGTTTTTT. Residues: CASSLYNTGELFF. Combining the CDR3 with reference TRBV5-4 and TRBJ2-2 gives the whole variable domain ETGVTQSPTHLIKTRGQQVTLRCSSQSGHNTVSWYQQALGQGPQFIFQYYREEENGRGNFPPRFSGLQFPNYSSELNVNALELDDSALYLCASSLYNTGELFFGEGSRLTVL.

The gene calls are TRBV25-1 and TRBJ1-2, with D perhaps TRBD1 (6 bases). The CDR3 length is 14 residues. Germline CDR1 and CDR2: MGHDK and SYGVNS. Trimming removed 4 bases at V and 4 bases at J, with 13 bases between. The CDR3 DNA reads TGTGCCAGCAGTGCCCGGGACACGTTCTATGGCTACACCTTC. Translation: CASSARDTFYGYTF.

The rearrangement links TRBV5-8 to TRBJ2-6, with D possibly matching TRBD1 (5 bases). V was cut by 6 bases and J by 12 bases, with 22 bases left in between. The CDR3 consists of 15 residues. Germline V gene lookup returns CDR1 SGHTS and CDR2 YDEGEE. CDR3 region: CASTPGSTASGVLTF. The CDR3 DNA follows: TGTGCCAGCACCCCAGGGTCGACGGCCTCCGGCGTCCTGACTTTC. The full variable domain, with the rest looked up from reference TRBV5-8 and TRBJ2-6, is EAGVTQSPTHLIKTRGQQATLRCSPISGHTSVYWYQQALGLGLQFLLWYDEGEERNRGNFPPRFSGRQFPNYSSELNVNALELEDSALYLCASTPGSTASGVLTFGAGSRLTVL.

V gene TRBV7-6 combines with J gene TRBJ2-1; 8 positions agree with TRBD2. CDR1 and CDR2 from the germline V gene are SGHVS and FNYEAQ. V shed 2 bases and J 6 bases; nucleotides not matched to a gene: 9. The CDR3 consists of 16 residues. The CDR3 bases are TGTGCCAGCAGCTTAACTACCGGGACTAGAATCAATGAGCAGTTCTTC. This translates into CASSLTTGTRINEQFF.

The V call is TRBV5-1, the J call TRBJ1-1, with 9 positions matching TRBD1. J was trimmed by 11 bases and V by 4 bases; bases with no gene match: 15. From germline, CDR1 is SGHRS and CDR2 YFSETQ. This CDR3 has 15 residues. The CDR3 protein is CASSVGNRGPGEAFF. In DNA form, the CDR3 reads TGCGCCAGCAGCGTTGGTAACAGGGGGCCCGGGGAGGCTTTCTTT.

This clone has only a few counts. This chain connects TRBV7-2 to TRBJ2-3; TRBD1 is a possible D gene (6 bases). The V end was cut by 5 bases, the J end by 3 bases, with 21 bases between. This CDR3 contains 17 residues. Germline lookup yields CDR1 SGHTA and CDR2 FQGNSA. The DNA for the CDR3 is TGTGCCAGCAGCGGTAACGTTGGGACATATAATACAGATACGCAGTATTTT. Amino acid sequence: CASSGNVGTYNTDTQYF. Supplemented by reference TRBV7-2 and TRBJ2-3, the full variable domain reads GAGVSQSPSNKVTEKGKDVELRCDPISGHTALYWYRQSLGQGLEFLIYFQGNSAPDKSGLPSDRFSAERTGGSVSTLTIQRTQQEDSAVYLCASSGNVGTYNTDTQYFGPGTRLTVL.

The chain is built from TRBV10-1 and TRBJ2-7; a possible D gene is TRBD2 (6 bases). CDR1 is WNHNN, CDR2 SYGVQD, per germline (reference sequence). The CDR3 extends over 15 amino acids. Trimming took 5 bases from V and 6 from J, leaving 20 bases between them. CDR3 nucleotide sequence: TGCGCCAGCAGTCCCGGGGAGACTAGACCCTCCGAGCAGTACTTC. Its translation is CASSPGETRPSEQYF.

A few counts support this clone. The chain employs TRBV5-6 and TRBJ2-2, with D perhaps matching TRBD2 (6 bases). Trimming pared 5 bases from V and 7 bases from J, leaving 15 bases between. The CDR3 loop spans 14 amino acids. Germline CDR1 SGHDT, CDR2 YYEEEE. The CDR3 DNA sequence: TGTGCCAGCAGAAGTTCTAGCGTCGGCGGGGAGCTGTTTTTT. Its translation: CASRSSSVGGELFF.

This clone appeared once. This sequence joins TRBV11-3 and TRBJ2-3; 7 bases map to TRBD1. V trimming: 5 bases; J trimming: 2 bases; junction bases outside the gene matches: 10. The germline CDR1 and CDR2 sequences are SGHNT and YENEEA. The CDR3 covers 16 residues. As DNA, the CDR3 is TGTGCCAGCAGCCCTGGGACAGAGAGACTCACAGATACGCAGTATTTT. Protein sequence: CASSPGTERLTDTQYF.

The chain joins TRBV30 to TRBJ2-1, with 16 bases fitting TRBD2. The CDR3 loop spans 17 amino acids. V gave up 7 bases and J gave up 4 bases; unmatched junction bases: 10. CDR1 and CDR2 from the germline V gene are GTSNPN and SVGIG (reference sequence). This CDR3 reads CAFSGTSGRGQYNEQFF. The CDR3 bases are TGTGCCTTCTCCGGGACTAGCGGGAGGGGTCAGTACAATGAGCAGTTCTTC.

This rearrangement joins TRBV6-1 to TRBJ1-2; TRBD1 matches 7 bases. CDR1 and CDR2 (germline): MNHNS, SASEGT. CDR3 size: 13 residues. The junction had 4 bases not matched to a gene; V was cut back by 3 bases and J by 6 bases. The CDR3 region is CASSEQGVNGYTF. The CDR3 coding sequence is TGTGCCAGCAGTGAGCAGGGGGTTAATGGCTACACCTTC.

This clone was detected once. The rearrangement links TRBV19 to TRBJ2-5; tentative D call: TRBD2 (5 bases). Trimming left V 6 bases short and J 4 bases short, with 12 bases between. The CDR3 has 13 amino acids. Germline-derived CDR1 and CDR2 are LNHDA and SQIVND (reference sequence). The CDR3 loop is CASRGRGAETQYF. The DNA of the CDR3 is TGTGCCAGTAGGGGCCGGGGAGCAGAGACCCAGTACTTC. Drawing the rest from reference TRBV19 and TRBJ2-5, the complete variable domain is DGGITQSPKYLFRKEGQNVTLSCEQNLNHDAMYWYRQDPGQGLRLIYYSQIVNDFQKGDIAEGYSVSREKKESFPLTVTSAQKNPTAFYLCASRGRGAETQYFGPGTRLLVL.